The 30 T cell receptor beta chains below come from one sample, sequenced in a study of T cells after yellow fever vaccination. TCRdb called the 5' RACE reads again in MiXCR, with one record for every CDR3 protein. Of some 300,000 distinct CDR3 sequences listed, 8% to 9.5% were seen once; the top ten hold 15% to 20%. The sample here was PBMCs, taken around 45 days after the first yellow fever vaccination. The origin of the receptors is a man between 18 and 29 years old who received the YFV17D yellow fever vaccine.

This clonotype was seen only a few times. This chain connects TRBV24-1 to TRBJ2-2; D not certain. Germline CDR1 and CDR2: KGHDR and SFDVKD. The germline V and J ends were trimmed by 5 bases and 2 bases, with 5 bases remaining between them. CDR3 length equals 13 residues. CDR3 protein: CATSAPNTGELFF. Written as DNA, the CDR3 is TGTGCCACCAGTGCCCCCAACACCGGGGAGCTGTTTTTT.

This clonotype was detected ten times or more. The V and J genes are TRBV12-3 or TRBV12-4 and TRBJ1-5; the D gene is possibly TRBD1 (5 bases). The CDR3 loop spans 14 amino acids. V lost 6 bases and J lost 2, with 11 bases in between. CDR3 bases: TGTGCCAGCAGCGGGGGGAGGGGCAATCAGCCCCAGCATTTT. Protein product: CASSGGRGNQPQHF.

This chain joins TRBV21-1 and TRBJ1-6; TRBD1, the table's D call, was not compared with the DNA. TRBV21-1 is a pseudogene. This CDR3 has 12 residues. CDR3 nucleotides: TGTGCCAGCAGCAGGGGGGCTTCACCCCTCCACTTT. Its translation is CASSRGASPLHF.

This clonotype was observed a few times. The chain recombines TRBV29-1 with TRBJ2-4; D perhaps matches TRBD2 (6 bases). CDR1 is SQVTM and CDR2 is ANQGSEA in the germline V gene. Trimming removed 4 bases at V and 5 bases at J, with 15 bases between. The CDR3 has 14 residues. The CDR3 protein is CSVVGGAGENIQYF. CDR3 DNA: TGCAGCGTTGTAGGCGGGGCTGGGGAAAACATTCAGTACTTC. Supplemented by reference TRBV29-1 and TRBJ2-4, the full variable domain reads SAVISQKPSRDICQRGTSLTIQCQVDSQVTMMFWYRQQPGQSLTLIATANQGSEATYESGFVIDKFPISRPNLTFSTLTVSNMSPEDSSIYLCSVVGGAGENIQYFGAGTRLSVL.

The chain joins TRBV4-3 to TRBJ1-1; 10 bases match TRBD1. Germline CDR1 and CDR2: LGHNA and YSLEER. The CDR3 runs to 16 residues. Trimming at V came to 6 bases and at J to 0 bases, leaving 7 bases not matched to a gene. The CDR3 bases are TGCGCCAGCAGGCCCGGGACAGGGGCAATGAACACTGAAGCTTTCTTT. This translates into CASRPGTGAMNTEAFF.

The genes are TRBV7-8 and TRBJ2-1; 7 bases line up with TRBD1. CDR3 length equals 17 residues. Per germline, CDR1 SGHVS and CDR2 FQNEAQ. V lost 3 bases, J lost 7 bases, and 15 bases stayed unmatched. Here the CDR3 DNA reads TGTGCCAGCAGCTTGGTCGGGACAGTCGGGGTTACGAATGAGCAGTTCTTC. This encodes CASSLVGTVGVTNEQFF.

The chain combines TRBV7-7 with TRBJ2-1, with D maybe TRBD2 (7 bases). The CDR3 is 15 residues long. The V and J ends lost 3 bases and 9 bases respectively, with 18 bases between them. The germline gives CDR1 SSHAT, CDR2 FNYEAQ (reference sequence). The CDR3 here is CASSFDGGAAGEQFF. Written as DNA, the CDR3 is TGTGCCAGCAGCTTTGATGGGGGGGCGGCGGGTGAGCAGTTCTTC.

In its sample, this clonotype was seen a few times. This rearrangement joins TRBV20-1 to TRBJ2-5; the D gene is possibly TRBD1 (6 bases). Germline CDR1 reads DFQATT; CDR2 reads SNEGSKA (reference sequence). The CDR3 runs to 15 residues. Trimming cost V 5 bases and J 2 bases, with 18 bases left between them. The CDR3 nucleotides are TGCAGTGCTCACGAAGCTACTACAGGGCAAGAGACCCAGTACTTC. Protein product: CSAHEATTGQETQYF.

The chain is built from TRBV5-1 and TRBJ2-7, with D unclear. Trimming left V 3 bases short and J 0 bases short, with 10 bases between. The CDR3 runs to 14 residues. Germline loops: CDR1 SGHRS, CDR2 YFSETQ. The CDR3 is CASSSQESSYEQYF. The CDR3 nucleotides are TGCGCCAGCAGCTCCCAGGAGAGCTCCTACGAGCAGTACTTC. The whole variable domain, remainder taken from reference TRBV5-1 and TRBJ2-7, is KAGVTQTPRYLIKTRGQQVTLSCSPISGHRSVSWYQQTPGQGLQFLFEYFSETQRNKGNFPGRFSGRQFSNSRSEMNVSTLELGDSALYLCASSSQESSYEQYFGPGTRLTVT.

The chain is built from TRBV6-2 or TRBV6-3 and TRBJ1-5; 7 bases map to TRBD1. Germline V gives CDR1 MNHEY, CDR2 SVGEGT. J gave up 7 bases and V 6 bases, and 6 bases lay outside the gene matches. This CDR3 is 13 amino acids long. The CDR3 sequence is CASRTGQNQPQHF. Written as DNA, the CDR3 is TGTGCCAGCAGGACGGGACAGAACCAGCCCCAGCATTTT.

This clonotype was picked up many times. This rearrangement joins TRBV29-1 to TRBJ2-7; 8 nucleotides line up with TRBD2. CDR1 and CDR2 (germline): SQVTM, ANQGSEA. Trimming removed 6 bases from V and 6 bases from J; junction bases left unmatched: 4. This CDR3 spans 11 amino acids. CDR3 nucleotide sequence: TGCAGCGTCCAGCGGGGGAGCGAGCAGTACTTC. Translation: CSVQRGSEQYF.

The V gene is TRBV5-5, the J gene TRBJ2-3; no clear D. The CDR3 length is 15 residues. V shed 0 bases and J shed 0 bases, with 8 bases lying between them. Germline-derived CDR1 and CDR2 are SGHKS and YYEKEE (reference sequence). The CDR3 loop reads CASSLDFTSTDTQYF. CDR3 DNA: TGTGCCAGCAGCTTGGATTTTACTAGCACAGATACGCAGTATTTT.

This clonotype was counted a few times. The V and J genes are TRBV7-2 and TRBJ1-6; D is ambiguous. Germline V gene sequence: CDR1 SGHTA, CDR2 FQGNSA. This CDR3 has 16 amino acids. Trimming took off 5 bases at V and 2 bases at J, with 13 bases between the two ends. The CDR3 sequence is CASSTVRTTYNSPLHF. The CDR3 nucleotides are TGTGCCAGCAGCACTGTCAGGACTACCTATAATTCACCCCTCCACTTT. Drawing the rest from reference TRBV7-2 and TRBJ1-6, the complete variable domain is GAGVSQSPSNKVTEKGKDVELRCDPISGHTALYWYRQSLGQGLEFLIYFQGNSAPDKSGLPSDRFSAERTGGSVSTLTIQRTQQEDSAVYLCASSTVRTTYNSPLHFGNGTRLTVT.

In its sample, this clonotype was seen a few times. The chain carries TRBV20-1 and TRBJ2-7; no clear D gene. Trimming cost V 1 base and J 4 bases, with 20 bases left between them. The CDR3 has 16 residues. The germline V gene encodes CDR1 DFQATT and CDR2 SNEGSKA (reference sequence). The CDR3 spells CSARGLEDGPLYEQYF. CDR3 nucleotide sequence: TGCAGTGCTAGAGGGTTAGAGGACGGCCCTCTTTACGAGCAGTACTTC.

The table lists this clonotype with a few counts. The chain couples TRBV5-1 to TRBJ2-7; a possible D gene is TRBD2 (6 bases). V was trimmed by 1 base and J by 9 bases, leaving 14 bases between them. Germline CDR1 and CDR2: SGHRS and YFSETQ. This CDR3 region has 13 residues. The DNA of the CDR3 is TGCGCCAGCAGCTTGACGTGGGACTCGCGGCAGTACGTC. It is translated as CASSLTWDSRQYV.

This clonotype was seen more than once but under ten times. V and J are TRBV5-1 and TRBJ2-2; no reliable D call. CDR1 and CDR2 (germline): SGHRS, YFSETQ. Trimming removed 4 bases from V and 6 bases from J, with 10 bases in between. There are 13 residues in the CDR3. Written as DNA, the CDR3 is TGCGCCAGCAGCGTTATTGGCTCCGGGGAGCTGTTTTTT. Translated, it gives CASSVIGSGELFF.

The chain recombines TRBV28 with TRBJ2-5, with TRBD2 identical over 10 bases. The CDR3 spans 16 residues. Germline CDR1 reads MDHEN; CDR2 reads SYDVKM. J gave up 6 bases and V 6 bases, and 13 bases lay outside the gene matches. The CDR3 DNA is TGTGCCAGCAGCCCGGGGCCTAGCGGGGGAGGAAAGACCCAGTACTTC. The encoded protein is CASSPGPSGGGKTQYF.

The V gene is TRBV4-1, the J gene TRBJ1-2; D is unclear. Germline values: CDR1 MGHRA, CDR2 YSYEKL. The CDR3 sequence is 15 residues long. The V and J ends lost 3 bases and 4 bases respectively, with 15 bases between them. Here the CDR3 reads CASSQYSTTTYGYTF. The CDR3 DNA reads TGCGCCAGCAGCCAGTACTCAACCACTACCTATGGCTACACCTTC.

This clonotype showed up just a few times. The genes are TRBV6-2 or TRBV6-3 and TRBJ1-2, with 8 bases fitting TRBD1. The CDR3 contains 15 residues. Germline V gene lookup returns CDR1 MNHEY and CDR2 SVGEGT. J gave up 1 base and V 8 bases, and 9 bases lay outside the gene matches. CDR3 bases: TGTGCCAGCTCCGGGACAGGCCCAGTTAACTATGGCTACACCTTC. Its protein product is CASSGTGPVNYGYTF.

Comment on this clonotype: A much larger clone differs by one base, so this may be a read error. This chain links TRBV4-3 with TRBJ2-3; 8 bases are shared with TRBD2. Germline values: CDR1 LGHNA, CDR2 YSLEER. This CDR3 is built from 15 residues. In nucleotides, the CDR3 is TGCGCCAGCGGCCAAGCCGGGGGGGGCACAGATACGCAGTATTTT. Translating gives CASGQAGGGTDTQYF.

The chain uses TRBV7-8 and TRBJ2-2; 8 bases fit TRBD1. V trimming: 8 bases; J trimming: 0 bases; junction bases outside the gene matches: 14. The CDR3 totals 18 residues. Germline V CDR1 and CDR2: SGHVS, FQNEAQ. CDR3 in DNA: TGTGCCAGCGAGGACAGGGTCAATTCATTTTCGAACACCGGGGAGCTGTTTTTT. Amino acids: CASEDRVNSFSNTGELFF.

This clonotype was counted a few times. J is TRBJ1-6 and V is TRBV6-5; 8 nucleotides line up with TRBD1. The germline gives CDR1 MNHEY, CDR2 SVGAGI. Germline trimming cut 0 bases from V and 10 bases from J; bases unmatched to any gene: 8. The CDR3 covers 16 residues. The DNA of the CDR3 is TGTGCCAGCAGTTACTCCTTTGGACAGGGAATATCACCCCTCCACTTT. Its protein product is CASSYSFGQGISPLHF.

A few counts support this clonotype. The V and J genes are TRBV5-4 and TRBJ2-3; D uncertain. The CDR3 extends over 15 amino acids. The V end lost 4 bases, the J end lost 0 bases, and 12 bases lay between the germline ends. Germline V gene lookup returns CDR1 SGHNT and CDR2 YYREEE (reference sequence). Written as DNA, the CDR3 is TGTGCCAGCAGCCCAGAGACGTATAGCACAGATACGCAGTATTTT. Amino acids: CASSPETYSTDTQYF. Full variable domain (outside the CDR3, taken from reference TRBV5-4 and TRBJ2-3): ETGVTQSPTHLIKTRGQQVTLRCSSQSGHNTVSWYQQALGQGPQFIFQYYREEENGRGNFPPRFSGLQFPNYSSELNVNALELDDSALYLCASSPETYSTDTQYFGPGTRLTVL.

This clonotype was seen a handful of times. This chain uses TRBV20-1 with TRBJ2-5; perhaps TRBD2 as D (5 bases). CDR3 size: 14 residues. Trimming removed 3 bases at V and 5 bases at J, with 16 bases between. Per germline, CDR1 DFQATT and CDR2 SNEGSKA (reference sequence). CDR3 sequence reads: CSASQPGIRETQYF. The CDR3 nucleotides are TGCAGTGCTAGTCAACCGGGGATAAGGGAGACCCAGTACTTC.

In this sample, this clonotype turned up a few times. V usage is TRBV12-3 or TRBV12-4 and J usage is TRBJ2-4, with a weak D call TRBD2 (6 bases). V lost 7 bases to trimming and J lost 9 bases, with 16 bases between them. The CDR3 consists of 13 residues. The CDR3 nucleotides read TGTGCCAGCAATTTTGGGGGAGGTAGCATTCAGTACTTC. Protein: CASNFGGGSIQYF.

This clonotype was observed a few times. The chain employs TRBV5-1 and TRBJ1-1, with a tentative D call TRBD1 (5 bases). This CDR3 is built from 12 residues. Trimming shortened V by 7 bases and J by 4 bases, and 11 bases separated the two germline ends. Germline V CDR1 and CDR2: SGHRS, YFSETQ. The CDR3 protein is CASAGLGTEAFF. As DNA, the CDR3 is TGCGCCAGCGCAGGGTTGGGCACTGAAGCTTTCTTT.

This clonotype has only a few counts. The chain employs TRBV10-2 and TRBJ2-3; 7 nucleotides match TRBD2. The CDR3 contains 17 residues. The J segment lost 4 bases and the V segment lost 8 bases, leaving 18 bases of the junction unmatched. The germline gives CDR1 WSHSY, CDR2 SAAADI. CDR3 in amino acids: CASGERVTRDYPDTQYF. CDR3 in DNA: TGCGCCAGCGGCGAAAGAGTGACCCGGGACTACCCAGATACGCAGTATTTT.

The chain recombines TRBV3-1 with TRBJ2-2, with 7 bases fitting TRBD2. Germline assignment: CDR1 LGHDT and CDR2 YNNKEL (reference sequence). V was pared by 2 bases and J by 4 bases, with 4 bases of the junction left unmatched. The CDR3 runs 15 residues. CDR3 amino acids: CASSQRLAATGELFF. CDR3 nucleotide sequence: TGTGCCAGCAGCCAACGGCTAGCGGCCACCGGGGAGCTGTTTTTT.

This clonotype was observed a few times. The chain links TRBV20-1 to TRBJ1-2; 7 positions match TRBD1. Trimming took 0 bases from V and 10 from J; bases not matched to a gene: 11. The germline V gene has CDR1 DFQATT and CDR2 SNEGSKA (reference sequence). This CDR3 contains 14 residues. CDR3 loop: CSARDTGVKPPYTF. The CDR3 region has the DNA TGCAGTGCTAGAGATACAGGGGTTAAACCCCCCTACACCTTC.

This clonotype came up a few times. The CDR3 is CASSKGGFYGYTF. CDR3 in DNA: TGTGCCAGCTCCAAGGGGGGTTTCTATGGCTACACCTTC. The rearrangement uses TRBV6-5 and TRBJ1-2, with D perhaps TRBD1 (6 bases). Looked up from germline, CDR1 is MNHEY and CDR2 is SVGAGI. This CDR3 spans 13 amino acids. The V and J ends lost 8 bases and 4 bases respectively, with 14 bases between them.